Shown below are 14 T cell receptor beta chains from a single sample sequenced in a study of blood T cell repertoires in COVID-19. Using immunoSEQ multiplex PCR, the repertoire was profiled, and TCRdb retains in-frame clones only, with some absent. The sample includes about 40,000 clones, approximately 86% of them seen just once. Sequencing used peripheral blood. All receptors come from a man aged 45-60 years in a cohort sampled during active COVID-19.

CDR3 sequence (DNA): TGTGCCAGCAATGCCCCAGACAGACGAAGTGAAGCTTTCTTT. This codes for CASNAPDRRSEAFF. This chain joins TRBV2 and TRBJ1-1, with a tentative D call TRBD1 (5 bases). Trimming pared 7 bases from V and 7 bases from J, leaving 19 bases between. CDR3 length: 14 residues. Germline-derived CDR1 and CDR2 are SNHLY and FYNNEI.

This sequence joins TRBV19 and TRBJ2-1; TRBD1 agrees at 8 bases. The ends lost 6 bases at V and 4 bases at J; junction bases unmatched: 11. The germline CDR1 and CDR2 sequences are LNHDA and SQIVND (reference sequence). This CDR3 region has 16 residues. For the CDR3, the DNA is TGTGCCAGTAGCCGGGACAGGCACCGGGGGTACAATGAGCAGTTCTTC. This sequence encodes CASSRDRHRGYNEQFF.

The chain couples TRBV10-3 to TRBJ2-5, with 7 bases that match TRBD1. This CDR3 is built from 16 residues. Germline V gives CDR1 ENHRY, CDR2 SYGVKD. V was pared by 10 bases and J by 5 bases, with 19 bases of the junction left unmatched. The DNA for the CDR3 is TGTGCCACGACCCAGGGGGACCTGGCTAGGATGGAGACCCAGTACTTC. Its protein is CATTQGDLARMETQYF.

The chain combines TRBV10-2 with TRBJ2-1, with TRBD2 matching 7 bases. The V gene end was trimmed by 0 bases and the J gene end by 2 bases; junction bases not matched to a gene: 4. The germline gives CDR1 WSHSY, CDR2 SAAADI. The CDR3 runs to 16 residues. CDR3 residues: CASSESIGTTYNEQFF. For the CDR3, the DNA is TGCGCCAGCAGTGAGTCGATAGGGACTACCTACAATGAGCAGTTCTTC.

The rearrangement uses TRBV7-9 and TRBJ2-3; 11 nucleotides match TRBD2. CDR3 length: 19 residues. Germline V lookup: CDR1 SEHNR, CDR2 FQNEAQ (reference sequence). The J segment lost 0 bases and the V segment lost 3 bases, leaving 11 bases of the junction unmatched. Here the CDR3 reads CASSFPTSGGGASTDTQYF. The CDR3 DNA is TGTGCCAGCAGCTTCCCCACTAGCGGGGGAGGCGCTAGCACAGATACGCAGTATTTT.

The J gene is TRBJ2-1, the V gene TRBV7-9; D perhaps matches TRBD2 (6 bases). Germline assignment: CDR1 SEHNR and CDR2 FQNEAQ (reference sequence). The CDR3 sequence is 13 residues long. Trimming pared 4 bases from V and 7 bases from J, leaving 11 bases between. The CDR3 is CASSSHGGNEQFF. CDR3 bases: TGTGCCAGCAGCTCGCACGGGGGTAATGAGCAGTTCTTC.

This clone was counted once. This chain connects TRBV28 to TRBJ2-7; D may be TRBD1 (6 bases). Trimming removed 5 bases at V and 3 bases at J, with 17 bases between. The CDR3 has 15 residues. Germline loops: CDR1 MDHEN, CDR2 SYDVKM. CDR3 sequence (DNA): TGTGCCAGCAGTCCCCAGACAGGAGGCCTCTACGAGCAGTACGTC. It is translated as CASSPQTGGLYEQYV.

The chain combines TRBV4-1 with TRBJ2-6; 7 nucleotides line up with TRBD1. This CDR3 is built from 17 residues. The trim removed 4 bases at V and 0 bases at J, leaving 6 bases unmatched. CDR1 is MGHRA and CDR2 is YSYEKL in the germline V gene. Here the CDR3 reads CASSRRTGNSGANVLTF. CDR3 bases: TGCGCCAGCAGCCGACGGACAGGTAACTCTGGGGCCAACGTCCTGACTTTC.

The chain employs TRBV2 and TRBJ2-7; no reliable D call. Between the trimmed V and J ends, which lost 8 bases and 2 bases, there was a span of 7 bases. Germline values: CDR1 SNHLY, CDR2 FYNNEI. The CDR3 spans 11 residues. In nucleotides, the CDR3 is TGTGCCAGCGGGCCCCCCTACGAGCAGTACGTC. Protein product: CASGPPYEQYV.

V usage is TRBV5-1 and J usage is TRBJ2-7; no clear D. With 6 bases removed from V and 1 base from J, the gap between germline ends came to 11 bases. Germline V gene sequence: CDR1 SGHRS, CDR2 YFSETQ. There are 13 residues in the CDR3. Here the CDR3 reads CASTEAPSYEQYF. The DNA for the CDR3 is TGCGCCAGCACCGAGGCACCATCCTACGAGCAGTACTTC.

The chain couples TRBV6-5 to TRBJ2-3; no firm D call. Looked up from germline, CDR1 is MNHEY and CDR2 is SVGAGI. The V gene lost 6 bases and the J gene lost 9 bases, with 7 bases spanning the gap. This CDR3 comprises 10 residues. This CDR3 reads CASSDGTQYF. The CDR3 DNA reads TGTGCCAGCAGCGACGGGACGCAGTATTTT.

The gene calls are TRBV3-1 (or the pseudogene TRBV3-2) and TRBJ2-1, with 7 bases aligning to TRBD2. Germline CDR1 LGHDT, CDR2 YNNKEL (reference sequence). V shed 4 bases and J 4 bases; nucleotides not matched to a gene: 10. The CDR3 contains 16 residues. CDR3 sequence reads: CASSLSTSRLYNEQFF. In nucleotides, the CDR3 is TGTGCCAGCAGCCTTTCGACTAGCCGGCTTTACAATGAGCAGTTCTTC.

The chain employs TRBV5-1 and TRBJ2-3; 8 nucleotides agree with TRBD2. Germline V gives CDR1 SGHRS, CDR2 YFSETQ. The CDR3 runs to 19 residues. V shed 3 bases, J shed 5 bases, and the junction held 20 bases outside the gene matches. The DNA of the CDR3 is TGCGCCAGCAGCTCACACGGGCCTCGGGGGGGCCGGGTCAGAGATACGCAGTATTTT. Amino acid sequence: CASSSHGPRGGRVRDTQYF.

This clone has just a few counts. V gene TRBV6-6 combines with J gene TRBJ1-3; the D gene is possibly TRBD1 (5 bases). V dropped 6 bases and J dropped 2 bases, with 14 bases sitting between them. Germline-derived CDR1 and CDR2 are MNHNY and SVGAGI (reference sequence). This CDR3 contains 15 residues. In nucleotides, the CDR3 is TGTGCCAGCAGACATCCGGACAATCCTGGAAACACCATATATTTT. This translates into CASRHPDNPGNTIYF.